This T cell receptor beta chain appears in the sequencing data of a study of PD-1 blockade in classical Hodgkin lymphoma. Study-wide results and limits: TCR diversity at baseline was reported to be reduced in newly diagnosed patients relative to healthy donors.

Germline V gene sequence: CDR1 LNHDA, CDR2 SQIVND (reference sequence). This CDR3 is 14 amino acids long. Losses at the gene ends were 6 bases for V and 1 base for J; bases not matched to a gene: 1. Produced via immunoSEQ multiplex PCR; TCRdb's table is partial and in-frame only. The sample contains fewer than 10,000 clones, 65% to 85% of which appear only once. Comment on this clone: Its specificity is not known.

As for time point: cycle 4 day 1 (C4D1), after more than five weeks of nivolumab. Every patient was affected by relapse after autologous stem cell transplantation, while exposure to brentuximab vedotin was not uniform. The material sequenced was peripheral blood mononuclear cells (PBMCs), taken before the fourth cycle of nivolumab. The sequence came from a human donor with classical Hodgkin lymphoma. The chain links TRBV19 to TRBJ2-2; TRBD1 matches 8 bases. This CDR3 reads CASSRGRNTGELFF. CDR3 DNA sequence: TGTGCCAGTAGCAGGGGGCGGAACACCGGGGAGCTGTTTTTT. Filled out from reference TRBV19 and TRBJ2-2, the complete variable domain reads DGGITQSPKYLFRKEGQNVTLSCEQNLNHDAMYWYRQDPGQGLRLIYYSQIVNDFQKGDIAEGYSVSREKKESFPLTVTSAQKNPTAFYLCASSRGRNTGELFFGEGSRLTVL.